One and the same sample provided the 15 T cell receptor beta chains below, sequenced in a study of blood T cell repertoires in COVID-19 (dated by TCRdb to about 2020). The library was built by means of the immunoSEQ multiplex PCR assay. Not all clones reach the TCRdb copy of this immuneACCESS table, which keeps in-frame sequences only. Checked studies attribute under half of the gap to unresolved V genes and leave the rest unexplained. The sample includes more than 100,000 clones, with 84% observed a single time. Jointly, the top ten make up about 17% of the sample. Sequencing input: peripheral blood. The receptors here all came from a woman of 80 years or more with acute or convalescent COVID-19.

This clone was found once. This rearrangement joins TRBV3-1 (or the pseudogene TRBV3-2) to TRBJ1-6; D is perhaps TRBD1 (6 bases). CDR1 and CDR2 from the germline V gene are LGHDT and YNNKEL (reference sequence). Trimming removed 3 bases at V and 11 bases at J, with 8 bases between. This CDR3 comprises 12 residues. As DNA, the CDR3 is TGTGCCAGCAGCCACTCAGGGGCACCCCTCCACTTT. As protein: CASSHSGAPLHF.

This clone showed up just a few times. The J gene is TRBJ2-5, the V gene TRBV6-6, with 13 bases identical to TRBD2. Trimming at V came to 5 bases and at J to 3 bases, leaving 12 bases not matched to a gene. The CDR3 runs 18 residues. Germline values: CDR1 MNHNY, CDR2 SVGAGI (reference sequence). In nucleotides, the CDR3 is TGTGCCAGCAGTCCGGGACGGACTAGCGGGGGACTAAAAGAGACCCAGTACTTC. This gives the protein CASSPGRTSGGLKETQYF.

The chain carries TRBV27 and TRBJ2-7, with a possible D match to TRBD1 (5 bases). The CDR3 runs 14 residues. The germline gives CDR1 MNHEY, CDR2 SMNVEV (reference sequence). V lost 2 bases to trimming and J lost 3 bases, with 11 bases between them. CDR3: CASSLRGAHYEQYF. Here the CDR3 DNA reads TGTGCCAGCAGTTTAAGGGGCGCCCACTACGAGCAGTACTTC.

The chain employs TRBV27 and TRBJ1-2, with D possibly being TRBD1 (6 bases). V was shortened by 6 bases and J by 4 bases, with 15 bases between the two germline ends. Germline V gene sequence: CDR1 MNHEY, CDR2 SMNVEV (reference sequence). The CDR3 has 14 amino acids. As DNA, the CDR3 is TGTGCCAGCAGCCCGACAGGCACCCTCTATGGCTACACCTTC. Its translation is CASSPTGTLYGYTF.

The chain is built from TRBV9 and TRBJ2-5; 9 bases fit TRBD1. The CDR3 contains 16 residues. Germline V gives CDR1 SGDLS, CDR2 YYNGEE. V shed 0 bases, J shed 5 bases, and the junction held 8 bases outside the gene matches. CDR3 bases: TGTGCCAGCAGCGTAGGGGACAGGGAAATCGTCGAGACCCAGTACTTC. Translated, it gives CASSVGDREIVETQYF.

The chain employs TRBV3-1 (or the pseudogene TRBV3-2) and TRBJ1-3, with a tentative D call TRBD1 (5 bases). The CDR3 extends over 15 amino acids. Germline values: CDR1 LGHDT, CDR2 YNNKEL (reference sequence). Trimming cost V 0 bases and J 6 bases, with 12 bases left between them. The CDR3 region is CASSQEEGSQNTIYF. CDR3 nucleotide sequence: TGTGCCAGCAGCCAAGAGGAGGGGAGTCAAAACACCATATATTTT.

This chain links TRBV6-2 or TRBV6-3 with TRBJ1-6, with TRBD1 matching 9 bases. This CDR3 has 16 amino acids. V dropped 5 bases and J dropped 9; count of bases not matched to a gene: 11. Looked up from germline, CDR1 is MNHEY and CDR2 is SVGEGT. The CDR3 is CASSRPPGQGTSPLHF. CDR3 DNA sequence: TGTGCCAGCAGTAGACCCCCGGGACAGGGTACTTCACCCCTCCACTTT.

The chain has TRBV19 and TRBJ2-1, with D possibly matching TRBD2 (6 bases). V gave up 4 bases and J gave up 4 bases, with 11 bases separating them. The length of the CDR3 is 14 residues. Germline V gene data show CDR1 as LNHDA and CDR2 as SQIVND (reference sequence). The CDR3 sequence is CASSRLARYNEQFF. In DNA, the CDR3 is TGTGCCAGTAGTAGGCTAGCGAGATACAATGAGCAGTTCTTC.

The V call is TRBV6-2 or TRBV6-3, the J call TRBJ1-1; 7 bases agree with TRBD1. The CDR3 length is 14 residues. The junction had 8 bases not matched to a gene; V was cut back by 6 bases and J by 4 bases. The germline V gene encodes CDR1 MNHEY and CDR2 SVGEGT. The CDR3 loop reads CASSLQGVSTEAFF. The CDR3 DNA reads TGTGCCAGCAGCCTCCAGGGGGTAAGCACTGAAGCTTTCTTT.

This clone was picked up one time. The rearrangement links TRBV7-9 to TRBJ1-2; D not certain. CDR3 length equals 15 residues. The V and J ends lost 2 bases and 7 bases respectively, with 17 bases between them. Germline V gene lookup returns CDR1 SEHNR and CDR2 FQNEAQ (reference sequence). The CDR3 loop is CASSLTVEQHAGYTF. CDR3 nucleotides: TGTGCCAGCAGCTTAACAGTTGAACAACACGCTGGCTACACCTTC.

The CDR3 reads CASSPQGVGSYGYTF. As DNA, the CDR3 is TGTGCCAGCAGCCCACAGGGAGTTGGTTCCTATGGCTACACCTTC. V and J are TRBV16 and TRBJ1-2; TRBD1 might be the D (6 bases). Germline values: CDR1 KGHSY, CDR2 FQNENV. This CDR3 is built from 15 residues. V was trimmed by 4 bases and J by 4 bases, leaving 16 bases between them.

The chain combines TRBV5-5 with TRBJ2-7, with a weak D call TRBD2 (5 bases). V was pared by 2 bases and J by 4 bases, with 13 bases between. The CDR3 totals 14 residues. Germline CDR1 and CDR2: SGHKS and YYEKEE (reference sequence). The CDR3 protein is CASSFEGSEYEQYF. CDR3 coding DNA: TGTGCCAGCAGCTTTGAAGGGAGTGAGTACGAGCAGTACTTC.

This clone was detected only a few times. CDR3 in amino acids: CASSDSVGRSTDTQYF. The CDR3 DNA is TGCGCCAGCAGTGACTCGGTCGGGAGGAGCACAGATACGCAGTATTTT. The rearrangement uses TRBV10-1 and TRBJ2-3, with 7 bases aligning to TRBD2. CDR1 and CDR2 from the germline V gene are WNHNN and SYGVQD (reference sequence). J gave up 0 bases and V 3 bases, and 6 bases lay outside the gene matches. The CDR3 is 16 residues long.

The chain couples TRBV12-3 or TRBV12-4 to TRBJ2-3; maybe TRBD2 (5 bases). This CDR3 comprises 13 residues. Trimming cost V 6 bases and J 6 bases, with 13 bases left between them. CDR3 bases: TGTGCCAGCAGGGCTAGCCAAGCCGATACGCAGTATTTT. Translation gives CASRASQADTQYF.

The gene calls are TRBV30 and TRBJ1-6; perhaps TRBD1 as D (5 bases). CDR3 length: 14 residues. V was clipped by 7 bases and J by 7 bases, with 17 bases between them. The germline V gene has CDR1 GTSNPN and CDR2 SVGIG (reference sequence). In DNA, the CDR3 is TGTGCCTCGGGCACAGGCTTCGGAAATTCACCCCTCCACTTT. It yields the protein CASGTGFGNSPLHF.